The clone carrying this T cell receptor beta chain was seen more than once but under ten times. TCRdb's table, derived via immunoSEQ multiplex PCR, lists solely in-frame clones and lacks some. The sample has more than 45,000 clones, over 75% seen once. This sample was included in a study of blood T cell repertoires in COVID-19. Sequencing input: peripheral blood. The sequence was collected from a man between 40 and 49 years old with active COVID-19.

The chain's CDR3 is CASRLAGDNSPLHF. DNA for the CDR3: TGTGCCAGCAGGTTGGCAGGGGATAATTCACCCCTCCACTTT. The V and J genes are TRBV25-1 and TRBJ1-6, with a possible D match to TRBD1 (6 bases). CDR1 MGHDK and CDR2 SYGVNS come from the germline V gene. V was clipped by 6 bases and J by 5 bases, with 11 bases between them. This CDR3 is 14 amino acids long.